A single sample gave rise to the 19 T cell receptor beta chains below, sequenced in a study of T cell responses to AZD1222 COVID-19 vaccine. The protocol was immunoSEQ multiplex PCR, while the TCRdb copy is restricted to in-frame clones and leaves out a portion. The table has approximately 110,000 clones, around 90% seen once. Source: peripheral blood, taken on day 0 of AZD1222 vaccination. The source of these receptors is an adult in good health.

The V gene is TRBV7-3, the J gene TRBJ2-7, with D maybe TRBD1 (6 bases). The CDR3 has 12 residues. Germline V CDR1 and CDR2: SGHTA, FQGTGA. V lost 1 base and J 6 bases, leaving 7 bases between the germline ends. CDR3 coding DNA: TGTGCCAGCAGCTTAAGCAGGGGCGAGCAGTACTTC. Residues: CASSLSRGEQYF.

The chain links TRBV5-5 to TRBJ2-2; 9 bases are shared with TRBD1. CDR3 size: 17 residues. The germline V gene encodes CDR1 SGHKS and CDR2 YYEKEE (reference sequence). V trimming: 4 bases; J trimming: 2 bases; junction bases outside the gene matches: 9. The CDR3 DNA reads as TGTGCCAGCAGCCCGGCCGGGACAGGGCCCAACACCGGGGAGCTGTTTTTT. It translates to CASSPAGTGPNTGELFF.

The chain employs TRBV23-1 and TRBJ2-1, with D perhaps matching TRBD1 (6 bases). TRBV23-1 is an ORF, with its function uncertain. V lost 7 bases and J lost 8, with 18 bases in between. The CDR3 is 14 amino acids. The CDR3 sequence is CASKPESQGHEQFF. For the CDR3, the DNA is TGCGCCAGCAAGCCAGAGTCACAGGGCCATGAGCAGTTCTTC.

The chain recombines TRBV24-1 with TRBJ2-3; D may be TRBD2 (6 bases). Per the germline V gene, CDR1 is KGHDR and CDR2 is SFDVKD. V gave up 3 bases and J gave up 4 bases, with 13 bases separating them. This CDR3 is 15 amino acids long. CDR3 loop: CATSDPGTAPDTQYF. As DNA, the CDR3 is TGTGCCACCAGTGATCCCGGGACTGCCCCAGATACGCAGTATTTT.

The chain has TRBV6-5 and TRBJ1-4; D unclear. This CDR3 region has 15 residues. The germline V and J ends were trimmed by 6 bases and 0 bases, with 11 bases remaining between them. From germline, CDR1 is MNHEY and CDR2 SVGAGI. The CDR3 protein is CASRDYGSTNEKLFF. For the CDR3, the DNA is TGTGCCAGCAGGGACTACGGGTCAACTAATGAAAAACTGTTTTTT.

This clone was seen only once. J is TRBJ2-7 and V is TRBV7-9; 8 bases match TRBD1. The length of the CDR3 is 15 residues. Germline V lookup: CDR1 SEHNR, CDR2 FQNEAQ (reference sequence). V shed 5 bases, J shed 5 bases, and the junction held 11 bases outside the gene matches. The CDR3, as DNA: TGTGCCAGCAGCCCCCGATGGGACAGGAACCACGAGCAGTACTTC. Translated, it gives CASSPRWDRNHEQYF. Together with reference TRBV7-9 and TRBJ2-7, the CDR3 gives the full variable domain: DTGVSQNPRHKITKRGQNVTFRCDPISEHNRLYWYRQTLGQGPEFLTYFQNEAQLEKSRLLSDRFSAERPKGSFSTLEIQRTEQGDSAMYLCASSPRWDRNHEQYFGPGTRLTVT.

This clone appeared once. The chain has TRBV2 and TRBJ1-1; D remains ambiguous. The V gene's germline CDR1 is SNHLY and CDR2 FYNNEI. This CDR3 is built from 8 residues. CDR3 in DNA: TGTGCTAGATCTGAAGCTTTCTTT. It is translated as CARSEAFF. Full variable domain (missing parts from reference TRBV2 and TRBJ1-1): EPEVTQTPSHQVTQMGQEVILRCVPISNHLYFYWYRQILGQKVEFLVSFYNNEISEKSEIFDDQFSVERPDGSNFTLKIRSTKLEDSAMYFCARSEAFFGQGTRLTVV.

The rearrangement joins TRBV12-3 or TRBV12-4 to TRBJ2-5; a weak D match, TRBD2 (6 bases). The CDR3 consists of 13 residues. With 6 bases removed from V and 5 bases from J, the gap between germline ends came to 13 bases. DNA for the CDR3: TGTGCCAGCAGCCCTCAGCGGGCGGAGACCCAGTACTTC. Translation: CASSPQRAETQYF.

V gene TRBV5-4 combines with J gene TRBJ1-3; D call uncertain. The germline CDR1 and CDR2 sequences are SGHNT and YYREEE (reference sequence). Trimming stripped 0 bases from V and 0 bases from J, with 10 bases between. The CDR3 is 16 residues long. This CDR3 reads CASSLEAADSGNTIYF. The CDR3 DNA sequence: TGTGCCAGCAGCTTGGAGGCAGCAGACTCTGGAAACACCATATATTTT.

V gene TRBV11-3 combines with J gene TRBJ2-7; D might be TRBD1 (6 bases). V dropped 1 base and J dropped 0 bases, with 7 bases sitting between them. Germline V gene sequence: CDR1 SGHNT, CDR2 YENEEA. There are 14 residues in the CDR3. The chain's CDR3 is CASSLGTDSYEQYF. CDR3 sequence (DNA): TGTGCCAGCAGCTTAGGGACAGACTCCTACGAGCAGTACTTC.

V gene TRBV7-8 combines with J gene TRBJ1-1; 8 nucleotides match TRBD1. Trimming removed 5 bases from V and 0 bases from J; junction bases left unmatched: 8. Germline-derived CDR1 and CDR2 are SGHVS and FQNEAQ. The CDR3 loop spans 16 amino acids. The CDR3 coding sequence is TGTGCCAGCAGCCACATTGGACAGGGTTTGAACACTGAAGCTTTCTTT. The encoded protein is CASSHIGQGLNTEAFF.

The table lists this clone with a count of one. The genes are TRBV6-2 or TRBV6-3 and TRBJ1-2; D is ambiguous. Germline CDR1 and CDR2: MNHEY and SVGEGT. V was shortened by 2 bases and J by 2 bases, with 15 bases between the two germline ends. This CDR3 has 16 amino acids. The CDR3 DNA sequence: TGTGCCAGCAGTTACGGCAAGGGCAGCGCCAACTATGGCTACACCTTC. Translation gives CASSYGKGSANYGYTF.

The rearrangement links TRBV9 to TRBJ2-3, with D perhaps matching TRBD2 (6 bases). The CDR3 has 14 residues. Germline CDR1 and CDR2: SGDLS and YYNGEE. Trimming removed 4 bases at V and 2 bases at J, with 11 bases between. Here the CDR3 reads CASSPRGNTDTQYF. The CDR3 DNA sequence: TGTGCCAGCAGCCCTCGCGGGAACACAGATACGCAGTATTTT.

The J gene is TRBJ2-2, the V gene TRBV20-1; D is unresolved. Trimming removed 3 bases at V and 5 bases at J, with 4 bases between. The germline V gene has CDR1 DFQATT and CDR2 SNEGSKA (reference sequence). This CDR3 has 11 residues. CDR3 region: CSARWTGELFF. CDR3 bases: TGCAGTGCTAGGTGGACCGGGGAGCTGTTTTTT.

V and J are TRBV28 and TRBJ1-4, with 7 bases identical to TRBD1. Germline V gives CDR1 MDHEN, CDR2 SYDVKM. V lost 6 bases, J lost 3 bases, and 4 bases stayed unmatched. This CDR3 spans 14 amino acids. The DNA of the CDR3 is TGTGCCAGCAGCGCGACAGGGTCTAATGAAAAACTGTTTTTT. It codes for CASSATGSNEKLFF. The full variable domain, in which reference TRBV28 and TRBJ1-4 provide the parts outside the CDR3, is DVKVTQSSRYLVKRTGEKVFLECVQDMDHENMFWYRQDPGLGLRLIYFSYDVKMKEKGDIPEGYSVSREKKERFSLILESASTNQTSMYLCASSATGSNEKLFFGSGTQLSVL.

This clone was observed a single time. The chain recombines TRBV5-1 with TRBJ2-3; D unclear. V was cut by 3 bases and J by 2 bases, with 4 bases left in between. From germline, CDR1 is SGHRS and CDR2 YFSETQ. The CDR3 covers 12 residues. The CDR3 sequence: CASSSNTDTQYF. The CDR3 DNA is TGCGCCAGCAGCTCAAACACAGATACGCAGTATTTT.

This clone was counted a single time. The J gene is TRBJ1-4, the V gene TRBV19, with D unresolved. Germline CDR1 reads LNHDA; CDR2 reads SQIVND (reference sequence). This CDR3 has 14 residues. Trimming took 6 bases from V and 5 from J, leaving 13 bases between them. CDR3 loop: CASRRTLYNEKLFF. In nucleotides, the CDR3 is TGTGCCAGTAGGAGGACGCTCTACAATGAAAAACTGTTTTTT.

Only a few counts were recorded for this clone. V usage is TRBV6-2 or TRBV6-3 and J usage is TRBJ1-2; D call uncertain. This CDR3 region has 17 residues. The germline V gene encodes CDR1 MNHEY and CDR2 SVGEGT. Deletions cut 2 bases from V and 4 bases from J, with 20 bases between. This CDR3 reads CASSYGEIGSVSYGYTF. The CDR3 DNA is TGTGCCAGCAGTTACGGGGAGATAGGGTCGGTATCCTATGGCTACACCTTC.

V is TRBV13 and J is TRBJ2-1, with D possibly being TRBD2 (5 bases). Trimming removed 6 bases at V and 4 bases at J, with 16 bases between. Germline V gives CDR1 PRHDT, CDR2 FYEKMQ (reference sequence). CDR3 length: 15 amino acids. The CDR3 nucleotides read TGTGCCAGCAGTTCAGGACTGCACCAGTACAATGAGCAGTTCTTC. Its protein is CASSSGLHQYNEQFF.